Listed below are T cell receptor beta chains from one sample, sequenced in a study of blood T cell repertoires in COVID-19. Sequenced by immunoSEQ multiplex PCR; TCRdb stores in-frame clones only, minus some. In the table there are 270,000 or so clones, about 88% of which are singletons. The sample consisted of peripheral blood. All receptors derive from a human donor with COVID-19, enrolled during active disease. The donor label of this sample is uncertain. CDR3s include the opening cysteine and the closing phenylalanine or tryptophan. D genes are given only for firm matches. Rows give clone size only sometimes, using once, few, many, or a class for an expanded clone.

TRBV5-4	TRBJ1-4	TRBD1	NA	CASSSAGTGNEKLFF	TGTGCCAGCAGCTCCGCCGGGACAGGGAATGAAAAACTGTTTTTT
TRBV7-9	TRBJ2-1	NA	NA	CASSLGQYYNEQFF	TGTGCCAGCAGTCTCGGACAGTACTACAATGAGCAGTTCTTC
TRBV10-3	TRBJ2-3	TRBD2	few	CAISESGLADTDTQYF	TGTGCCATCAGTGAGTCGGGACTAGCGGACACAGATACGCAGTATTTT
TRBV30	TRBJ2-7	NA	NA	CAFCPGHPPYEQYF	TGTGCCTTCTGCCCGGGACACCCTCCTTACGAGCAGTACTTC
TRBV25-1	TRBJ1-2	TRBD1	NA	CASSGGTGTYGYTF	TGTGCCAGCAGTGGTGGGACAGGGACCTATGGCTACACCTTC
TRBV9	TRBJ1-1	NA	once	CASSVETTRENTEAFF	TGTGCCAGCAGCGTAGAAACAACCAGGGAGAACACTGAAGCTTTCTTT
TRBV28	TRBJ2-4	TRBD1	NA	CASSFSTGGRNIQYF	TGTGCCAGCAGTTTCTCGACAGGGGGCAGGAACATTCAGTACTTC
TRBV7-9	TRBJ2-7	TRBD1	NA	CASSLYLGTGYEQYF	TGTGCCAGCAGCTTATATTTAGGGACAGGCTACGAGCAGTACTTC
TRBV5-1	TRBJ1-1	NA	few	CASSLRPIQGTEAFF	TGCGCCAGCAGCTTGCGTCCTATACAGGGCACTGAAGCTTTCTTT
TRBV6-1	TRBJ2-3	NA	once	CASSDTSHSTDTQYF	TGTGCCAGCAGTGACACTAGTCACAGCACAGATACGCAGTATTTT
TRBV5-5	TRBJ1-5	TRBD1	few	CASSLGQGGQPQHF	TGTGCCAGCAGCTTGGGACAGGGGGGTCAGCCCCAGCATTTT
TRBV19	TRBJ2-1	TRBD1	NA	CASSIGRGPYNEQFF	TGTGCCAGTAGTATAGGTAGGGGGCCGTACAATGAGCAGTTCTTC
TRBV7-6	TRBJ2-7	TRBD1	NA	CASSLARGPMGEQYF	TGTGCCAGCAGCTTAGCCAGGGGGCCGATGGGAGAGCAGTACTTC
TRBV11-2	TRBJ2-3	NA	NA	CASSPSVGPDTQYF	TGTGCCAGCAGCCCCTCCGTGGGCCCAGATACGCAGTATTTT
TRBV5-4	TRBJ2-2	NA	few	CASSLAWGRGAGELFF	TGTGCCAGCAGCTTGGCGTGGGGCAGGGGAGCCGGGGAGCTGTTTTTT
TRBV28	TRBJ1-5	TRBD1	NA	CASSRTTGVRDQPQHF	TGTGCCAGCAGTCGGACGACAGGGGTGCGGGATCAGCCCCAGCATTTT
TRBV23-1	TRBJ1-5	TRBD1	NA	CASSQPGTECNQPQHF	TGCGCCAGCAGTCAACCTGGGACAGAATGCAATCAGCCCCAGCATTTT
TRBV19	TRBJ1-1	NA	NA	CASSLRRNTEAFF	TGTGCCAGTAGTTTGAGGAGAAACACTGAAGCTTTCTTT
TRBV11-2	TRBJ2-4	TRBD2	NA	CASSFPGTSGRGIQYF	TGTGCCAGCAGCTTTCCCGGGACTAGCGGGAGAGGGATTCAGTACTTC
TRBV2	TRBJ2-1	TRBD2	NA	CASTPREGGKKFF	TGTGCCAGCACCCCGAGGGAGGGCGGGAAAAAGTTCTTC
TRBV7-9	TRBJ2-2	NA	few	CASSSPWGTSNTGELFF	TGTGCCAGCAGCTCCCCGTGGGGGACTTCGAACACCGGGGAGCTGTTTTTT
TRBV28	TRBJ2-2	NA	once	CASSLGQGHEELFF	TGTGCCAGCAGTTTAGGGCAGGGCCACGAGGAGCTGTTTTTT
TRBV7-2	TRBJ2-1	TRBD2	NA	CASSPRTSGIRYNEQFF	TGTGCCAGCAGCCCCCGGACTAGCGGGATCCGGTACAATGAGCAGTTCTTC
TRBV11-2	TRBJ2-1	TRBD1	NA	CASSVTDRGGYNEQFF	TGTGCCAGCAGCGTAACGGACAGGGGAGGCTACAATGAGCAGTTCTTC
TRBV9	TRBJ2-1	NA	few	CASSPSDNEQFF	TGTGCCAGCAGCCCCTCGGACAATGAGCAGTTCTTC
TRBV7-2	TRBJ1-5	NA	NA	CASSLQGIRQPQHF	TGTGCCAGCAGCCTTCAGGGAATTCGGCAGCCCCAGCATTTT
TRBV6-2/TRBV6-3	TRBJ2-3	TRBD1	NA	CASSYWTGTTDTQYF	TGTGCCAGCAGTTACTGGACAGGGACCACAGATACGCAGTATTTT
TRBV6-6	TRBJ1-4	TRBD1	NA	CASSYPGGVGEKLFF	TGTGCCAGCAGTTACCCAGGGGGCGTAGGTGAAAAACTGTTTTTT
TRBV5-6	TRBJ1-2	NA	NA	CASTIGGYGYTF	TGTGCCAGCACTATCGGGGGATATGGCTACACCTTC
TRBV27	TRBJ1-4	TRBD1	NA	CASSSGQVRVELFF	TGTGCCAGCAGTTCGGGACAGGTTAGGGTTGAACTGTTTTTT
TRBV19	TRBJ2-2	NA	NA	CASRGTGVPTGELFF	TGTGCCAGTAGAGGGACGGGAGTGCCTACCGGGGAGCTGTTTTTT
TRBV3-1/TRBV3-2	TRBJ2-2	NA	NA	CASSPLSTGELFF	TGTGCCAGCAGCCCCCTTAGCACCGGGGAGCTGTTTTTT
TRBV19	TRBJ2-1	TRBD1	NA	CASSIGQGAYNEQFF	TGTGCCAGTAGTATAGGACAGGGTGCCTACAATGAGCAGTTCTTC
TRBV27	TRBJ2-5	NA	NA	CASSNPGHDIQETQYF	TGTGCCAGCAGTAACCCGGGACACGACATCCAAGAGACCCAGTACTTC
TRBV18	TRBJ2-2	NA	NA	CASSALQAPDTGELFF	TGTGCCAGCTCAGCTCTTCAGGCTCCGGACACCGGGGAGCTGTTTTTT
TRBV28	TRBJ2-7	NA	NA	CASSWSREEQYF	TGTGCCAGCAGTTGGAGTCGGGAAGAGCAGTACTTC
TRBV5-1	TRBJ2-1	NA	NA	CASSLDRSYNEQFF	TGCGCCAGCAGCTTGGACAGATCCTACAATGAGCAGTTCTTC
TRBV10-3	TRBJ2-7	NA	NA	CAISDPHGVARPYEQYF	TGTGCCATCAGTGATCCCCACGGGGTGGCGCGTCCCTACGAGCAGTACTTC
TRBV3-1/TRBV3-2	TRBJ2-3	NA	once	CASSQDGVPNRERNTDTQYF	TGTGCCAGCAGCCAAGATGGGGTACCCAACCGGGAACGGAACACAGATACGCAGTATTTT
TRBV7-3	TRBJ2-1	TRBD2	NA	CASSFDGLDYNEQFF	TGTGCCAGCAGCTTCGATGGACTAGACTACAATGAGCAGTTCTTC
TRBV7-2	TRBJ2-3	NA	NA	CASSLVRLTDTQYF	TGTGCCAGCAGCTTAGTTAGACTGACAGATACGCAGTATTTT
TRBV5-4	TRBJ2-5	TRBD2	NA	CASSLAGGQETQYF	TGTGCCAGCAGCTTGGCGGGGGGGCAAGAGACCCAGTACTTC
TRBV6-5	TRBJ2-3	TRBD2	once	CASRGLAGGADTQYF	TGTGCCAGCAGGGGACTAGCGGGAGGGGCAGATACGCAGTATTTT
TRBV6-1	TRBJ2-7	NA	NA	CASSEGVYEQYF	TGTGCCAGCAGTGAGGGAGTATACGAGCAGTACTTC
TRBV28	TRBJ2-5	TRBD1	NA	CASSLGQQETQYF	TGTGCCAGCAGTTTGGGACAGCAAGAGACCCAGTACTTC
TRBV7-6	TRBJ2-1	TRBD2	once	CASSLGTSGRNYNEQFF	TGTGCCAGCAGCTTAGGGACTAGCGGGAGGAACTACAATGAGCAGTTCTTC
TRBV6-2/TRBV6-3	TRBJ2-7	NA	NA	CASSYPVSGALGEQYF	TGTGCCAGCAGTTACCCCGTTTCAGGGGCCCTCGGCGAGCAGTACTTC
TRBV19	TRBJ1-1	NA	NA	CASSMGLGGRTTEAFF	TGTGCCAGTAGTATGGGTTTGGGAGGGAGGACCACTGAAGCTTTCTTT
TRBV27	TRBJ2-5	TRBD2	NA	CASRLAGEETQYF	TGTGCCAGCAGACTAGCGGGCGAGGAGACCCAGTACTTC
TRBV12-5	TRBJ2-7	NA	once	CASAPDAVYEQYF	TGTGCTAGCGCCCCAGATGCGGTCTACGAGCAGTACTTC
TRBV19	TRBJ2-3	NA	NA	CASSPQSVVVSTDTQYF	TGTGCCAGTAGCCCCCAATCGGTGGTCGTTAGCACAGATACGCAGTATTTT
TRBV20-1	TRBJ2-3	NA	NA	CSARSDNTQYF	TGCAGTGCTAGATCGGACAATACGCAGTATTTT
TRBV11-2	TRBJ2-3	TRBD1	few	CASSYDRGSTDTQYF	TGTGCCAGCAGCTATGACAGGGGGTCGACAGATACGCAGTATTTT
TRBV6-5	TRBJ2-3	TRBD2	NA	CASSREGPGGDTQYF	TGTGCCAGCAGCAGGGAGGGCCCAGGAGGAGATACGCAGTATTTT
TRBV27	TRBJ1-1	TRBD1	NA	CASSPWTGGGTEAFF	TGTGCCAGCAGTCCCTGGACAGGGGGTGGCACTGAAGCTTTCTTT
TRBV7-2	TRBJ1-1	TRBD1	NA	CASTPGQETQAFF	TGTGCCAGCACCCCCGGACAGGAGACCCAAGCTTTCTTT
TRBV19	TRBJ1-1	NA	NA	CASSILGEATEAFF	TGTGCCAGTAGTATTTTAGGGGAGGCCACTGAAGCTTTCTTT
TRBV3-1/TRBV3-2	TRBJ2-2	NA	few	CASSQDSGSITGELFF	TGTGCCAGCAGCCAAGATTCAGGGTCCATCACCGGGGAGCTGTTTTTT
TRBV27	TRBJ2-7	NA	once	CASSLSSGQAYEQYF	TGTGCCAGCAGTTTAAGCTCGGGACAAGCATACGAGCAGTACTTC